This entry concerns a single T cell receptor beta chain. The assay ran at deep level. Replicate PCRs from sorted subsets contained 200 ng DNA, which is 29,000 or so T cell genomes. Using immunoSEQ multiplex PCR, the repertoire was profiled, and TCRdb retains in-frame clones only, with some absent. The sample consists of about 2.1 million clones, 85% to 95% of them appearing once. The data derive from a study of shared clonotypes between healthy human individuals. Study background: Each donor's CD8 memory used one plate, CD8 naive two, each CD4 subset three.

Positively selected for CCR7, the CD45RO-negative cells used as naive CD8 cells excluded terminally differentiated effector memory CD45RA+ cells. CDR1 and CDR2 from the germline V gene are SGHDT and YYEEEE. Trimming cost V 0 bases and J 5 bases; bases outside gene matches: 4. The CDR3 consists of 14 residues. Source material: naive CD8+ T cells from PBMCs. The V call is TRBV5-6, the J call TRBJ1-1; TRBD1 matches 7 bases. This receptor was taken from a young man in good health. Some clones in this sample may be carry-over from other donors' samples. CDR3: CASSLVQGGTEAFF. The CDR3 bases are TGTGCCAGCAGCTTGGTCCAGGGGGGAACTGAAGCTTTCTTT. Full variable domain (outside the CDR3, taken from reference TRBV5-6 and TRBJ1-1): DAGVTQSPTHLIKTRGQQVTLRCSPKSGHDTVSWYQQALGQGPQFIFQYYEEEERQRGNFPDRFSGHQFPNYSSELNVNALLLGDSALYLCASSLVQGGTEAFFGQGTRLTVV.